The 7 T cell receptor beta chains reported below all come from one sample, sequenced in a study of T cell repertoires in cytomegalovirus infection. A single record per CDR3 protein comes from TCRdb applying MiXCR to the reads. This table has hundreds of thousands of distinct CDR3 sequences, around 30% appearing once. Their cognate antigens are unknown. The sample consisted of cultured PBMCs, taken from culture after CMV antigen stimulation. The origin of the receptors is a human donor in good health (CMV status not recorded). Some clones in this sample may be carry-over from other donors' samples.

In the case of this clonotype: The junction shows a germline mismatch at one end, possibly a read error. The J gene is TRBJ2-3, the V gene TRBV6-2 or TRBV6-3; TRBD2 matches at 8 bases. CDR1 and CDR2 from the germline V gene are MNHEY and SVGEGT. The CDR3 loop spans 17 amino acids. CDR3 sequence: CASSFTTSASPGDTQYF. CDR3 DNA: TGTGCCAGCAGTTTTACGACTAGCGCGAGTCCCGGGGATACGCAATATTTT.

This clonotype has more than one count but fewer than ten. The CDR3 reads CASSRVFGRAGNTIYF. The CDR3 region has the DNA TGTGCCAGCAGTAGGGTATTCGGTCGGGCTGGAAACACCATATATTTT. This sequence joins TRBV12-3 or TRBV12-4 and TRBJ1-3; D not resolved. Trimming pared 5 bases from V and 2 bases from J, leaving 16 bases between. CDR3 length: 16 amino acids.

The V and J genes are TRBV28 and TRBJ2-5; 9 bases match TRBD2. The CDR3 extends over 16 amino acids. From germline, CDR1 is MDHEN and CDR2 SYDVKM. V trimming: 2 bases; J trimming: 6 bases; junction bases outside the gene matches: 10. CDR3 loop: CASSLAGGPATKTQYF. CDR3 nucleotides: TGTGCCAGCAGTTTAGCGGGGGGGCCTGCAACGAAGACCCAGTACTTC.

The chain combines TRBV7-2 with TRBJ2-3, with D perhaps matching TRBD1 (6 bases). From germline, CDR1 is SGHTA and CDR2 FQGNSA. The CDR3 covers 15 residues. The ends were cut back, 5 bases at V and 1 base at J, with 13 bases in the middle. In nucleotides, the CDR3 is TGTGCCAGCAGCCTCTTGACAGGAGGCACAGATACGCAGTATTTT. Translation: CASSLLTGGTDTQYF.

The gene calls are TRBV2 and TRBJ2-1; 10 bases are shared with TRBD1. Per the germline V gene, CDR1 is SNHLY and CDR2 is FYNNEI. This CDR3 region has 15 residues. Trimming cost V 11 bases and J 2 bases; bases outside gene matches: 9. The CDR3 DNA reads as TGTGCCGGGACAGGGGACGAGCGTACCTACAATGAGCAGTTCTTC. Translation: CAGTGDERTYNEQFF.

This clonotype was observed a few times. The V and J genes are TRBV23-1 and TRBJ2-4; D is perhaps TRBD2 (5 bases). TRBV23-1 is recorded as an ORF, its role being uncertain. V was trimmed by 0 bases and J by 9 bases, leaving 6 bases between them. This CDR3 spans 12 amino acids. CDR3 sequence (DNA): TGCGCCAGCAGTCAATCGAGGGTCATTCAGTACTTC. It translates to CASSQSRVIQYF.

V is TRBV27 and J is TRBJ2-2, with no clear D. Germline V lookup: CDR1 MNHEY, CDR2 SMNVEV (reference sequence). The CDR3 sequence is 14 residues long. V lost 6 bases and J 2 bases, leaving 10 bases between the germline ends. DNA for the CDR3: TGTGCCAGCAGCGCCGGTGGCAACACCGGGGAGCTGTTTTTT. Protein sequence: CASSAGGNTGELFF.